The present T cell receptor (beta chain) was sequenced within a study of T cell repertoires in cytomegalovirus infection. Study-level information: Public TCR beta signatures were indicative of both CMV infection and a matching HLA type.

There are a few counts of this clonotype. No antigen is known for it. TCRdb reprocessed the reads via MiXCR and lists one record per CDR3 protein. The sample comprises more than 400,000 distinct CDR3 sequences, roughly 29% of which are singletons, and about 13% rests with the top ten. Whole-study results and caveats: HLA-C-restricted CMV clonotypes gave the most frequent clonotype in two of eight donors.

CDR3 length: 15 amino acids. V gave up 7 bases and J gave up 2 bases, with 17 bases separating them. Germline V lookup: CDR1 SGHNT, CDR2 YENEEA. The sample was PBMCs. The receptor's source is a human donor in good health (CMV status not recorded). Some clones in this sample may be carry-over from other donors' samples. V and J are TRBV11-3 and TRBJ1-1; TRBD1 might be the D (5 bases). CDR3 nucleotides: TGTGCCAGCACCTGGAGGGGATTTAGTAACACTGAAGCTTTCTTT. This translates into CASTWRGFSNTEAFF.